This T cell receptor (beta chain) was identified in a study of identical twins (dated by TCRdb to between 2015 and 2016). Broadly, across the study: TCR alpha and beta repertoires from monozygotic twins, unrelated adults of various ages and cord blood were deep-sequenced to test whether fetal clonotypes persist. Replicate twin experiments were performed at different times using different library preparation protocols to rule out contamination. The research as a whole found: Fewer insertions were carried by abundant cord blood beta clonotypes, a similar but weaker trend appeared in young adult naive repertoires, and no such trend appeared in memory repertoires. Out-of-frame TCR alpha sharing in monozygotic twins was systematically underestimated by recombination models, whereas sharing between unrelated individuals was in agreement with the recombination models. Because the same donors could not be followed over many years, conclusions were based on cross-sectional statistical analysis. Compared with coincidental sharing between unrelated individuals, out-of-frame TCR alpha sequences shared between twins showed an excess of sequences with low generation probability. Zero-insertion analyses could be partly confounded by invariant T cells such as MAIT and iNKT, though diverse VJ usage argued against such confounding for most clonotypes. The excess sharing between twins in beta out-of-frame sequences was weaker because fewer shared sequences reduced the signal-to-noise ratio.

V has 2 bases trimmed and J has 0 bases trimmed; junction bases matching no gene number 4. The CDR3 sequence holds 16 residues, the cysteine and phenylalanine included. The entry retains the CDR3 DNA only, 48 bases that are in frame from base 1. The germline V gene encodes CDR1 MNHNS and CDR2 SASEGT. Only healthy Caucasian donors were included. Three pairs of female monozygotic twins, all aged about 18 to 29 years, made up the twin cohort. The RNA used for TCR libraries was isolated from peripheral blood mononuclear cells. Concerning this clonotype: What this receptor recognizes is not known. Per-base qualities were not stored, and no clone one base away is much larger.

The method behind the library was 5' RACE. Sequenced on an Illumina HiSeq 2000. Template switching introduced a universal primer binding site; the final cDNA contained a unique molecular identifier, enabling accurate counting of TCR cDNA molecules. Specific primers in the conserved constant-segment region were used to synthesize first-strand cDNA for TCR alpha and beta chains. To control for contamination, each cDNA library was double barcoded with a SMART-Mk sample barcode plus Illumina barcodes. TruSeq adapter sequences and Illumina sample barcodes were added in two successive PCR steps. The TCR alpha and beta cDNA libraries were sequenced on the Illumina HiSeq platform using custom primers. Per the original workflow: MiGEC processed the raw reads to extract unique molecular identifiers, while MiXCR was used to determine the CDR3 positions. For each individual, recombination models were inferred using an EM algorithm with the repgenHMM and IGoR tools. The analysis of shared clonotypes was done with the tcR package in R, with sharing normalized by the product of cloneset sizes. Out-of-frame nonproductive sequences were analyzed to study raw recombination free of thymic and clonal selection effects. The public sequencing data were trimmed at Q25 with fastp and processed into clonotypes with MiXCR by TCRdb, which kept only in-frame beta chains. Rows with one shared CDR3 protein collapse into an entry with the most common genes and DNA. V and J calls and clone size were set by TCRdb, not the authors. The sample contains about 890,000 distinct CDR3 sequences, 10% to 15% of them found a single time. About 1.5% of the sample comes from the top ten.

This sample was also put to use in a study of yellow fever vaccine responses in identical twins. The second study, in turn, reports: The T cell response to vaccination in identical twins was reported by the authors to appear partly convergent and partly personalized. In the study, vaccine-responding T cell clones were precisely tracked in identical twins.

Specimen: PBMCs. The V gene is TRBV6-1 and the J gene is TRBJ2-4, with 7 central nucleotides matching TRBD2. The source of this sequence is a young woman in good health. The nucleotide sequence is TGTGCCAGCAGTGAACGGGGGGAACTAGCCAAAAACATTCAGTACTTC. Its protein is CASSERGELAKNIQYF.